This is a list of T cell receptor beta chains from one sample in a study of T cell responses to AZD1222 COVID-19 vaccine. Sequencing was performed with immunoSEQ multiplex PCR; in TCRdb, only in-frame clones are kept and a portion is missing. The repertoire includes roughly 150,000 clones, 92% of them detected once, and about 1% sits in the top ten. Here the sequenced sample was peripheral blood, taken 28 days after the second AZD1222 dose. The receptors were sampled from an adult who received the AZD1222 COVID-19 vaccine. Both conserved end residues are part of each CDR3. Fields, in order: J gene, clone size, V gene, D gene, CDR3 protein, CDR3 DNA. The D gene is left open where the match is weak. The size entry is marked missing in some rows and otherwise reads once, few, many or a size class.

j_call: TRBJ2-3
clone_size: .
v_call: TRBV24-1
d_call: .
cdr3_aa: CATSAAHKDTQYF
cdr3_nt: TGTGCCACCAGTGCCGCCCATAAGGATACGCAGTATTTT

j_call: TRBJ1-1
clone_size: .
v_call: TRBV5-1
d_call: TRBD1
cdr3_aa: CASRGQGRNTEAFF
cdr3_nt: TGCGCCAGCAGAGGACAGGGGAGGAACACTGAAGCTTTCTTT

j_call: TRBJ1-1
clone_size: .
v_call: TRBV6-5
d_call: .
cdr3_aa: CASSRTENTEAFF
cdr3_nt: TGTGCCAGCAGTCGGACAGAGAACACTGAAGCTTTCTTT

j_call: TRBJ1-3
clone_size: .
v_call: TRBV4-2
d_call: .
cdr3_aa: CASSPWAGAGNTIYF
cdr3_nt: TGTGCCAGCAGCCCCTGGGCGGGGGCTGGAAACACCATATATTTT

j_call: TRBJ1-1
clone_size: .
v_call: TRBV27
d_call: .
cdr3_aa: CASSWGPTAGTEAFF
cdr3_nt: TGTGCCAGCAGTTGGGGACCGACGGCGGGCACTGAAGCTTTCTTT

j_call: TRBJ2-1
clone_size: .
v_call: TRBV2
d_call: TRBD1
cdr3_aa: CASRLSGTVGEQFF
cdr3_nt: TGTGCCAGCAGGCTATCCGGGACAGTCGGTGAGCAGTTCTTC

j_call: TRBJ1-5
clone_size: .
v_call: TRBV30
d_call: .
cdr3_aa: CAWSGRENQPQHF
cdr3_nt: TGTGCCTGGAGCGGCAGAGAAAATCAGCCCCAGCATTTT

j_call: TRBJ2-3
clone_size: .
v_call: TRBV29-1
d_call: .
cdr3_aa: CSVEETRTLDTQYF
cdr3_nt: TGCAGCGTTGAAGAGACGAGGACTTTAGATACGCAGTATTTT

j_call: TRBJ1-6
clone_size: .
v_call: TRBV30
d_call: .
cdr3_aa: CAWSAGVNSPLHF
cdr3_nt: TGTGCCTGGAGTGCTGGGGTTAATTCACCCCTCCACTTT

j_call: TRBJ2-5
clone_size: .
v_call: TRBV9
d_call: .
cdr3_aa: CASSVANNQETQYF
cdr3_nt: TGTGCCAGCAGCGTAGCTAACAATCAAGAGACCCAGTACTTC

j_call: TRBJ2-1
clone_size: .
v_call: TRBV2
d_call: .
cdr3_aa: CASSPVQGHSYNEQFF
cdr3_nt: TGTGCCAGCAGCCCCGTACAGGGCCACTCCTACAATGAGCAGTTCTTC

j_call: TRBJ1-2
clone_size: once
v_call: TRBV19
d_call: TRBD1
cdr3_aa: CASSIDWDRRGYTF
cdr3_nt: TGTGCCAGTAGTATAGACTGGGACAGGAGAGGCTACACCTTC

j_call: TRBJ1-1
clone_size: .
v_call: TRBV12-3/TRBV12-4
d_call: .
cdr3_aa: CASSWTNTEAFF
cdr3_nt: TGTGCCAGCAGTTGGACGAACACTGAAGCTTTCTTT

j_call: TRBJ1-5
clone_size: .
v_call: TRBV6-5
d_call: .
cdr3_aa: CASSYMRGISNQPQHF
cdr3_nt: TGTGCCAGCAGTTACATGAGGGGAATTAGCAATCAGCCCCAGCATTTT

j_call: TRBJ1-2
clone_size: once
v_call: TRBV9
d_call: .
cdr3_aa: CASSPPRDGNYGYTF
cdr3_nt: TGTGCCAGCAGCCCTCCCAGGGACGGAAACTATGGCTACACCTTC